This T cell receptor (beta chain) was identified during a study of cytomegalovirus exposure and HLA in healthy donors. With 60 Vbeta and 13 Jbeta primers, the PCR was carried out. Sequencing used immunoSEQ multiplex PCR; TCRdb keeps in-frame clones, though not all of them. In the table there are 120,000 or so clones, about 83% of which are singletons. Overall study results and limits: The records held CMV serostatus as the only immune exposure information.

At collection, donors were nominally healthy, but unrecorded immune exposures were probable. V lost 1 base and J lost 1; bases outside the gene matches: 7. Germline CDR1 is SGHNT and CDR2 is YYREEE (reference sequence). CDR3 length: 16 residues. Of note for this clone: Its antigen remains unidentified.

This TCR came from a woman aged 40-49 years in good health and CMV-seropositive. The rearrangement joins TRBV5-4 to TRBJ1-2; 7 bases are shared with TRBD1. Sequencing used PBMCs. The CDR3: CASSLRPGTVNYGYTF. The CDR3 coding sequence is TGTGCCAGCAGCTTGCGTCCCGGGACAGTTAACTATGGCTACACCTTC.